This T cell receptor beta chain was sequenced in a study of blood T cell repertoires in COVID-19. Study at large: Specimens from acute and convalescent COVID-19 originated in the United States, Italy and Spain. Sources were T cells, B-cell-depleted T cells, or PBMCs; the material itself was cDNA or gDNA.

The ends were cut back, 2 bases at V and 4 bases at J, with 9 bases in the middle. This CDR3 contains 14 residues. The germline gives CDR1 SGHTA, CDR2 FQGTGA. In its sample, this clone was seen once. How the authors handled the data: Estimation of nucleated cell counts relied on the amplification of reference gene primers. Using immunoSEQ multiplex PCR, the repertoire was profiled, and TCRdb retains in-frame clones only, with some absent. The D gene and trimming were derived from the DNA, and the V and J assignments and clone size from that table. This table holds approximately 58,000 clones, 77% found once.

The chain carries TRBV7-3 and TRBJ1-3, with D uncertain. The sequencing sample was made of peripheral blood. The TCR sequence derives from a man between 65 and 80 years old with active or convalescent COVID-19. The CDR3, as DNA: TGTGCCAGCAGCTTATTGGGCTCAGGAAACACCATATATTTT. Protein sequence: CASSLLGSGNTIYF.